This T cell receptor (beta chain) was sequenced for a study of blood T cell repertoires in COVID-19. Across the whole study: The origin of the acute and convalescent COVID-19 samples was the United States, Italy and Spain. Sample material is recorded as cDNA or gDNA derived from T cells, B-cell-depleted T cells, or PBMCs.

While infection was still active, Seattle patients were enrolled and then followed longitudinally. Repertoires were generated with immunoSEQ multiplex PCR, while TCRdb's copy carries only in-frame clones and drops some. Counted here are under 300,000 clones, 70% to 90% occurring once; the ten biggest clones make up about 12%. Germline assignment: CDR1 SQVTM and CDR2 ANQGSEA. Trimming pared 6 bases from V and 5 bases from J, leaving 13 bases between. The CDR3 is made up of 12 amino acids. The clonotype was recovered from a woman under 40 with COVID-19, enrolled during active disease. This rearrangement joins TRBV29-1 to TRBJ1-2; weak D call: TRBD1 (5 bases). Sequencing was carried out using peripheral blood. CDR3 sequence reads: CSVEPPGYGYTF. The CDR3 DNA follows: TGCAGCGTGGAACCCCCAGGGTATGGCTACACCTTC.